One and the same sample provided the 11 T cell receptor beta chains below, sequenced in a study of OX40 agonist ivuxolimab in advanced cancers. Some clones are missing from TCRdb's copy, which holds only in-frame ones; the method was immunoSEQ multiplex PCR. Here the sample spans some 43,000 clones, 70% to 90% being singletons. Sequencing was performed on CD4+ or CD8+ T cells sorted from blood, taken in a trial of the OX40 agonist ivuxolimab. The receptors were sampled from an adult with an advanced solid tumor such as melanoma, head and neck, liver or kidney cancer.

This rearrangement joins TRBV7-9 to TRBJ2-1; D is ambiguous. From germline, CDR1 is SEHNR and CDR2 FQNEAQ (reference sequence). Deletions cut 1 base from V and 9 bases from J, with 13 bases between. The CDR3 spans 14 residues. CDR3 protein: CASSLDPLGIEQFF. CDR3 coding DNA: TGTGCCAGCAGCTTAGACCCTCTAGGGATTGAGCAGTTCTTC.

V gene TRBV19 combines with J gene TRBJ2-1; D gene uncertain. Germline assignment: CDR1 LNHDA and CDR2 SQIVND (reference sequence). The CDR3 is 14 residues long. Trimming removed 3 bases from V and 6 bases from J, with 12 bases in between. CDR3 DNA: TGTGCCAGTAGTATCTGGGCCTCTTTCAATGAGCAGTTCTTC. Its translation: CASSIWASFNEQFF.

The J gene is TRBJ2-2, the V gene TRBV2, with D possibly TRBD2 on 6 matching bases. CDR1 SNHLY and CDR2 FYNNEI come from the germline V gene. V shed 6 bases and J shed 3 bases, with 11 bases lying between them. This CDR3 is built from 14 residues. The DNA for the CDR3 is TGTGCCAGCAGAGTAGCGGCCGACACCGGGGAGCTGTTTTTT. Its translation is CASRVAADTGELFF.

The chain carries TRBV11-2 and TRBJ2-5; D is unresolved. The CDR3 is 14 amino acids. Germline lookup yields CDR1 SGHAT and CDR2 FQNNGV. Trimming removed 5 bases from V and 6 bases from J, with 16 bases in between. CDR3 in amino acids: CASSPLGPPQTQYF. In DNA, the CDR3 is TGTGCCAGCAGCCCCCTTGGGCCGCCACAGACCCAGTACTTC.

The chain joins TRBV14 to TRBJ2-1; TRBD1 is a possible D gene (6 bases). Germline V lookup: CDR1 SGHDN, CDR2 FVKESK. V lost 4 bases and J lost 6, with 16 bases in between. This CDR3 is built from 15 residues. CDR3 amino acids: CASSLWTEGGNEQFF. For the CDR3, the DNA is TGTGCCAGCAGCCTGTGGACAGAGGGTGGCAATGAGCAGTTCTTC.

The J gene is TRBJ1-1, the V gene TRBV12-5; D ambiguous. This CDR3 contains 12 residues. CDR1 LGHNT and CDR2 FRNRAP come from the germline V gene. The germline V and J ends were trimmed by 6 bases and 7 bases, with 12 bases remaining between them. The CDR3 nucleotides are TGTGCTAGTGGGACCTCGGACCATGAAGCTTTCTTT. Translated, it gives CASGTSDHEAFF.

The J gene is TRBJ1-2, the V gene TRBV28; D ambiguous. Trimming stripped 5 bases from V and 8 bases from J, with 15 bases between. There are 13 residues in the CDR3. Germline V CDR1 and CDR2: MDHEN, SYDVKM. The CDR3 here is CASSTHREEGYTF. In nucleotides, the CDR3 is TGTGCCAGCAGTACCCACCGGGAAGAAGGCTACACCTTC.

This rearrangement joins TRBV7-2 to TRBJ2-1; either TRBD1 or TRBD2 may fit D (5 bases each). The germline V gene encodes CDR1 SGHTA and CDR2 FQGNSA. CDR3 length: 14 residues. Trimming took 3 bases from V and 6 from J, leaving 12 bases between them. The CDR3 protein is CASSFEGPGNEQFF. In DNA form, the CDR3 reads TGTGCCAGCAGCTTCGAGGGGCCCGGCAATGAGCAGTTCTTC.

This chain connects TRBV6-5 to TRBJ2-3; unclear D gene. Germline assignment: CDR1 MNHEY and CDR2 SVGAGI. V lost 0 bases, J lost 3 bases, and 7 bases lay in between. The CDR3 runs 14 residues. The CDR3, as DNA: TGTGCCAGCAGTTACTCGTTAGCAACAGATACGCAGTATTTT. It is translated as CASSYSLATDTQYF.

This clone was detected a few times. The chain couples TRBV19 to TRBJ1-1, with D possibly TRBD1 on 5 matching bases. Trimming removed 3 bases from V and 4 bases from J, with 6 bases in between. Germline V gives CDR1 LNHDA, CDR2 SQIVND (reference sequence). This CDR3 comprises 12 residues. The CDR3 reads CASSMGLTEAFF. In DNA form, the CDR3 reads TGTGCCAGTAGTATGGGACTCACTGAAGCTTTCTTT.

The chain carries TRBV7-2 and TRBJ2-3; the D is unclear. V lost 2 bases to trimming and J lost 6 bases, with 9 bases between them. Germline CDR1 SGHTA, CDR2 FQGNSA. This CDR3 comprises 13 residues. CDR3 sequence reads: CASSLFARDTQYF. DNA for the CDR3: TGTGCCAGCAGCTTATTCGCGCGGGATACGCAGTATTTT.